This T cell receptor beta chain appears in the sequencing data of a study of T cells in Graves' hyperthyroidism and ophthalmopathy. Study details: Peripheral blood was obtained at initial diagnosis, preceding any treatment.

Germline V gives CDR1 SGHRS, CDR2 YFSETQ. The CDR3 runs to 13 residues. Trimming took off 0 bases at V and 8 bases at J, with 11 bases between the two ends. Authors of the study amplified TCR beta CDR3 regions from RNA transcripts. The TCR CDR3 first-round RT-PCR relied on the HTBI primer set. Each CDR3 protein is one row after TCRdb ran MiXCR on the multiplex PCR reads. The sample includes about 350,000 distinct CDR3 sequences, 15% to 20% of them seen just once. In this sample, this clonotype turned up many times. What it binds is unknown. Regarding the study as a whole: Ophthalmopathy cases were set apart from stable hyperthyroidism by a 13 V-J model. Also found in blood were most expanded thyroid clonotypes above 0.001.

Material for sequencing was blood. The chain uses TRBV5-1 and TRBJ1-1, with no clear D. This sequence was found in a woman aged 40 to 55 with Graves' ophthalmopathy. The CDR3 nucleotides read TGCGCCAGCAGCTTGGTATCGGGCTCAGAAGCTTTCTTT. Amino acid sequence: CASSLVSGSEAFF. Full variable domain (rest looked up from reference TRBV5-1 and TRBJ1-1): KAGVTQTPRYLIKTRGQQVTLSCSPISGHRSVSWYQQTPGQGLQFLFEYFSETQRNKGNFPGRFSGRQFSNSRSEMNVSTLELGDSALYLCASSLVSGSEAFFGQGTRLTVV.